This is a list of T cell receptor beta chains from one sample in a study of ipilimumab plus nivolumab after autologous stem cell transplantation. The protocol was immunoSEQ multiplex PCR, while the TCRdb copy is restricted to in-frame clones and leaves out a portion. The sample contains about 6,300 clones, approximately 92% of which appear only once. This sample comprised PBMCs, obtained in a trial of ipilimumab plus nivolumab as post-transplant consolidation. These receptors originate from a female donor with multiple myeloma. Both conserved end residues are part of each CDR3. D genes are given only for firm matches. For some rows the clone size is stated as once, few or many, or as a class when expanded; others skip it.

NA	NA	TRBV4-1	TRBJ2-7	CASSQDFIDRGGRTYEQYF	TGCGCCAGCAGCCAAGATTTTATAGACAGGGGAGGGAGAACCTACGAGCAGTACTTC
NA	NA	TRBV27	TRBJ2-1	CASRGGQRETYNEQFF	TGTGCCAGCAGGGGGGGACAGCGGGAGACTTACAATGAGCAGTTCTTC
NA	NA	TRBV14	TRBJ1-4	CASSPTGPIEKLFF	TGTGCCAGCAGCCCCACAGGGCCTATTGAAAAACTGTTTTTT
NA	NA	TRBV5-1	TRBJ1-2	CASSLGSSTNGYTF	TGCGCCAGCAGCCTGGGCTCGTCAACAAATGGCTACACCTTC
NA	NA	TRBV19	TRBJ1-1	CASSIDLGPGAAYTEAFF	TGTGCCAGTAGTATAGATTTGGGTCCCGGGGCGGCCTACACTGAAGCTTTCTTT
few	TRBD1	TRBV2	TRBJ2-7	CASCRTGNIYEQYF	TGTGCCAGCTGTAGGACAGGGAATATCTACGAGCAGTACTTC
NA	NA	TRBV28	TRBJ2-5	CASSQRRRGQETQYF	TGTGCCAGCAGTCAAAGGCGCAGGGGACAAGAGACCCAGTACTTC
NA	TRBD1	TRBV4-1	TRBJ2-2	CASSQTGVTGELFF	TGCGCCAGCAGCCAAACAGGGGTGACCGGGGAGCTGTTTTTT
NA	NA	TRBV11-1	TRBJ1-1	CASSLNGREAFF	TGTGCCAGCAGCTTGAACGGCCGTGAAGCTTTCTTT
NA	NA	TRBV28	TRBJ2-3	CASSSPNFWDFSSTDTQYF	TGTGCCAGCAGTTCACCAAATTTCTGGGACTTTTCTAGCACAGATACGCAGTATTTT
NA	NA	TRBV5-4	TRBJ1-4	CASSARTLATNEKLFF	TGTGCCAGCAGCGCCCGGACACTGGCAACTAATGAAAAACTGTTTTTT
NA	NA	TRBV27	TRBJ1-5	CASSFTFDQPQHF	TGTGCCAGCAGTTTTACTTTTGATCAGCCCCAGCATTTT
NA	NA	TRBV6-5	TRBJ1-6	CASRYHRELLSPLHF	TGTGCCAGCAGGTACCACAGGGAACTACTGTCACCCCTCCACTTT
NA	NA	TRBV19	TRBJ1-4	CASSIFNRGGKLFF	TGTGCCAGTAGTATCTTCAATCGAGGGGGAAAACTGTTTTTT
NA	NA	TRBV27	TRBJ2-7	CASSISGTIPYEQYF	TGTGCCAGCAGTATCAGCGGCACTATCCCCTACGAGCAGTACTTC
NA	TRBD1	TRBV5-1	TRBJ2-5	CASSKGTGGEETQYF	TGCGCCAGCAGCAAAGGGACAGGGGGGGAAGAGACCCAGTACTTC
NA	NA	TRBV28	TRBJ2-5	CASSLMQGTMYQETQYF	TGTGCCAGCAGTTTGATGCAGGGGACGATGTACCAAGAGACCCAGTACTTC
NA	NA	TRBV6-1	TRBJ2-1	CASPSLGSYNEQFF	TGTGCCAGCCCCTCTTTGGGGTCCTACAATGAGCAGTTCTTC
NA	NA	TRBV29-1	TRBJ2-1	CSVEWGDSEQFF	TGCAGCGTTGAATGGGGTGATAGTGAGCAGTTCTTC
NA	TRBD2	TRBV9	TRBJ2-7	CASSVEPGLAGEQYF	TGTGCCAGCAGCGTAGAGCCGGGACTAGCGGGCGAGCAGTACTTC
NA	TRBD1	TRBV5-5	TRBJ2-7	CASSFRDRLLEQYF	TGTGCCAGCAGCTTCCGGGACAGGCTCCTCGAGCAGTACTTC
NA	NA	TRBV27	TRBJ1-1	CASSNWGGLGAAFF	TGTGCCAGCAGTAATTGGGGGGGCTTGGGCGCCGCTTTCTTT
NA	TRBD1	TRBV6-1	TRBJ2-7	CASSGGQGINEQYF	TGTGCCAGCAGTGGGGGACAGGGGATCAACGAGCAGTACTTC
NA	NA	TRBV7-9	TRBJ1-3	CASSPRTEPGNTIYF	TGTGCCAGCAGCCCGCGGACGGAGCCTGGAAACACCATATATTTT
NA	NA	TRBV28	TRBJ2-5	CASSSRFETQYF	TGTGCCAGCAGTTCACGTTTTGAGACCCAGTACTTC
few	TRBD2	TRBV20-1	TRBJ2-1	CRATSGRKQFF	TGCAGAGCGACTAGCGGGAGAAAACAGTTCTTC
NA	NA	TRBV6-5	TRBJ2-6	CASSYSGGTGANVLTF	TGTGCCAGCAGTTACTCGGGAGGCACTGGGGCCAACGTCCTGACTTTC
NA	TRBD1	TRBV7-2	TRBJ1-2	CASSPTGGDYGYTF	TGTGCCAGCAGCCCGACAGGGGGCGACTATGGCTACACCTTC
NA	NA	TRBV6-5	TRBJ1-4	CASSYYGADNEKLFF	TGTGCCAGCAGTTACTACGGGGCCGATAATGAAAAACTGTTTTTT
few	TRBD2	TRBV28	TRBJ2-3	CASSFTAGLVGLAERRTQYF	TGTGCCAGCAGTTTCACCGCGGGCCTGGTCGGACTAGCTGAGCGCCGGACGCAGTATTTT
NA	TRBD2	TRBV5-1	TRBJ2-1	CASGLVNSGRERLSYNEQFF	TGCGCCAGCGGCCTCGTAAATAGCGGGAGAGAAAGACTCTCCTACAATGAGCAGTTCTTC
NA	NA	TRBV27	TRBJ2-7	CASSLKLDLGYEQYF	TGTGCCAGCAGTTTAAAACTGGATCTAGGGTACGAGCAGTACTTC
few	NA	TRBV5-1	TRBJ2-2	CASSLDNTGELFF	TGCGCCAGCAGCTTGGATAACACCGGGGAGCTGTTTTTT
NA	NA	TRBV6-1	TRBJ1-1	CASRRVFLTEAFF	TGTGCCAGCCGGCGGGTTTTTCTGACTGAAGCTTTCTTT
NA	NA	TRBV28	TRBJ1-3	CASSSFGEGNAGNTIYF	TGTGCCAGCAGTTCCTTCGGGGAGGGAAATGCTGGAAACACCATATATTTT
NA	NA	TRBV28	TRBJ1-5	CASRQGGQPQHF	TGTGCCAGCAGACAGGGCGGTCAGCCCCAGCATTTT
NA	NA	TRBV30	TRBJ1-3	CAWSPSSGNTIYF	TGTGCCTGGAGTCCCTCTTCTGGAAACACCATATATTTT
NA	NA	TRBV5-1	TRBJ2-3	CASSPGGGAGAPDTQYF	TGCGCCAGCAGCCCCGGTGGGGGGGCGGGAGCCCCAGATACGCAGTATTTT
NA	NA	TRBV10-1	TRBJ2-1	CASSPGTTYNEQFF	TGCGCCAGCAGTCCCGGGACAACCTACAATGAGCAGTTCTTC
NA	NA	TRBV19	TRBJ1-5	CASRTSNQPQHF	TGTGCCAGTAGAACGAGCAATCAGCCCCAGCATTTT
NA	NA	TRBV5-1	TRBJ2-7	CASRLRMADEQYF	TGCGCCAGCAGATTGCGGATGGCGGACGAGCAGTACTTC
NA	NA	TRBV2	TRBJ2-1	CASGDQYNEQFF	TGTGCCAGCGGGGACCAATACAATGAGCAGTTCTTC
NA	NA	TRBV9	TRBJ2-3	CASSVEGEMDTQYF	TGTGCCAGCAGCGTGGAAGGTGAAATGGATACGCAGTATTTT